This T cell receptor (beta chain) was identified in a study of Ad26.COV2.S vaccination and SARS-CoV-2 variants (dated by TCRdb to 2020 to 2023). Study-level background: Donors in the vaccine arm were drawn from COV1001, a multicentre, randomized, double-blind, placebo-controlled phase I-IIa trial testing Ad26.COV2.S in healthy adults. Ad26.COV2.S was administered intramuscularly at a dose of 5x10^10 or 1x10^11 viral particles, either as one shot or as two shots given 56 days apart. TCRbeta repertoire sequencing served as the tool for gauging how specific and how broad the SARS-CoV-2-reactive T cell receptors were following Ad26.COV2.S vaccination. The TCR-sequenced set comprised around 30 samples: about 19 Ad26.COV2.S vaccine recipients, 5 placebo recipients and 8 SARS-CoV-2 convalescent individuals. Trial participants were randomized into five groups of five: low-dose or high-dose Ad26.COV2.S given once or twice, or placebo on both occasions. Throughout the experiments and outcome assessment, investigators stayed blinded to trial group allocation. General conclusions and limits of the study: Vaccine and placebo recipients had similar non-spike TCR breadth, a finding consistent with the vaccine containing only spike. Spike-specific TCR breadth was higher in Ad26.COV2.S recipients than in placebo recipients (P = 0.0014). The authors noted that the TCR breadth and depth analyses may have underestimated total T cell responses. After vaccination, spike-specific CD8+ and CD4+ T cell responses were reported to show substantial breadth. The study lacked the statistical power to compare responses across vaccine doses or regimens.

The immunoSEQ Assay was used to sequence TCRbeta CDR3 regions. After extraction, genomic DNA underwent amplification by bias-controlled multiplex PCR, followed by high-throughput sequencing. In the paper's pipeline: To quantify the absolute abundance of every unique TCRbeta CDR3 region, sequences were collapsed and filtered. T cell fraction was estimated by normalization of TCRbeta template counts to usable DNA, with usable DNA being measured through amplification of reference genes present in all nucleated cells. Repertoire TCRs were annotated as SARS-CoV-2-specific when V gene, CDR3 amino acid sequence and J gene were exactly matched to a known reactive TCR set. MIRA supplied the reference SARS-CoV-2 TCR set, which was filtered for enrichment in COVID-19-positive ImmuneCODE repertoires so that public or cross-reactive TCRs were removed. Using the MIRA antigens, annotated TCRs were further analysed by specific ORF or by position within an ORF. Breadth was defined as the number of annotated unique rearrangements divided by the total number of unique productive rearrangements, and depth was defined as the summed frequency of the annotated unique rearrangements. Two-sided Wilcoxon rank-sum tests were applied when comparing TCR breadth between groups. What TCRdb holds here is the immuneACCESS table cut down to in-frame rearrangements. Part of the clones is not present; checked against another copy, under half of the missing clones reflect an unresolved V gene, and the others are unexplained. The V and J calls and clone size are taken from that table; D and trimming were inferred from the DNA. Recorded for this sample are fewer than 600,000 clones; about 89% of them occurred a single time. The top ten constitute approximately 1.7% of the sample.

The intended sense of this specimen's treatment or condition label: some 20 received Ad26.COV2.S at low or high dose, single or two shots; roughly five received placebo; per-sample allocation not given. For vaccine and placebo recipients, repertoires were sequenced using samples collected on day 63 after the first injection. In Cohort 1b, around 23 adults aged 18-55 years were enrolled at a single site in Boston, USA, between 29 July and 7 August 2020. Ad26.COV2.S was a replication-incompetent adenovirus type 26 vector expressing a prefusion-stabilized SARS-CoV-2 spike protein from the original Wuhan strain. As concerns this clone: Its antigen remains undetermined. No much larger clonotype is one base removed from it; base qualities were not supplied.

The receptor comes from a person aged 18-65 years who received the Ad26.COV2.S COVID-19 vaccine or a placebo. The sample was peripheral blood, taken in a trial of Ad26.COV2.S vaccine versus placebo.

The CDR3 is CASSQDGGSVNEKLFF. The DNA is TGTGCCAGCAGCCAAGATGGCGGGTCGGTTAATGAAAAACTGTTTTTT. The sequence is built from TRBV4-2 and TRBJ1-4; the D gene identity is not certain. The germline V gene gives CDR1 as LGHNA and CDR2 as YNFKEQ. Between the V and J ends, shortened by 0 bases and 4 bases respectively, the junction contains 12 bases. The CDR3 runs 16 amino acids, cysteine and phenylalanine included. Only the CDR3 region is kept as DNA, spanning 48 bases read in frame from base 1.